A single sample gave rise to the 6 T cell receptor beta chains below, sequenced in a study of shared T cell receptors in the human thymus (dated by TCRdb to about 2021). Library construction relied on the immunoSEQ multiplex PCR assay. In TCRdb, the immuneACCESS table is reduced to in-frame sequences with V and J assigned. These tables do not hold every clone; where another copy was compared, an unresolved V gene accounts for under half, and the others remain unexplained. In all, the sample holds approximately 660,000 clones, and 88% of those were seen once. Together, the top ten hold approximately 0.01% of the sample. These same data were also listed under a study on human thymus T cells.

What was sequenced was thymocytes. These receptors were taken from a boy younger than two with a congenital heart defect. Donor details come from another sample of the same person, matched by shared clones.

The chain couples TRBV5-4 to TRBJ2-2, with 7 positions matching TRBD2. V lost 1 base and J lost 1; bases outside the gene matches: 4. CDR3 length equals 16 residues. The germline V gene has CDR1 SGHNT and CDR2 YYREEE (reference sequence). CDR3 region: CASSLKGRVNTGELFF. CDR3 in DNA: TGTGCCAGCAGCTTGAAAGGGAGGGTGAACACCGGGGAGCTGTTTTTT.

The chain couples TRBV4-3 to TRBJ2-7; maybe TRBD2 (6 bases). V dropped 0 bases and J dropped 4 bases, with 19 bases sitting between them. The CDR3 sequence is 17 residues long. The germline V gene has CDR1 LGHNA and CDR2 YSLEER. CDR3 in amino acids: CASSQDSGSGRRYEQYF. CDR3 nucleotides: TGCGCCAGCAGCCAAGATTCCGGCTCAGGGAGGAGATACGAGCAGTACTTC.

The chain is built from TRBV5-6 and TRBJ1-1; a weak D match, TRBD1 (5 bases). Germline-derived CDR1 and CDR2 are SGHDT and YYEEEE. This CDR3 has 14 amino acids. The germline V and J ends were trimmed by 6 bases and 4 bases, with 16 bases remaining between them. CDR3 residues: CASNLPGGSTEAFF. CDR3 nucleotides: TGTGCCAGCAACCTTCCCGGGGGAAGCACTGAAGCTTTCTTT.

The chain is built from TRBV11-3 and TRBJ2-5, with 12 positions matching TRBD2. The CDR3 covers 17 residues. V dropped 5 bases and J dropped 4; count of bases not matched to a gene: 11. The germline V gene has CDR1 SGHNT and CDR2 YENEEA. The CDR3 region is CASSPRTSGTPRETQYF. The CDR3 nucleotides are TGTGCCAGCAGCCCACGGACTAGCGGGACCCCCCGAGAGACCCAGTACTTC.

This sequence joins TRBV7-2 and TRBJ2-7; the match to TRBD2 covers 9 bases. Trimming at V came to 5 bases and at J to 5 bases, leaving 10 bases not matched to a gene. The CDR3 extends over 15 amino acids. Germline assignment: CDR1 SGHTA and CDR2 FQGNSA. CDR3 sequence (DNA): TGTGCCAGCAGCAGTGAGCGGGAGGTTGTCCACGAGCAGTACTTC. Its translation is CASSSEREVVHEQYF.

CDR3 region: CASSLSACPYEQYF. For the CDR3, the DNA is TGTGCCAGCAGTTTATCGGCCTGTCCCTACGAGCAGTACTTC. V usage is TRBV27 and J usage is TRBJ2-7; D uncertain. CDR1 is MNHEY and CDR2 is SMNVEV in the germline V gene (reference sequence). The CDR3 has 14 amino acids. V lost 0 bases, J lost 2 bases, and 8 bases lay in between.